This T cell receptor beta chain was documented in a study of Ad26.COV2.S vaccination and SARS-CoV-2 variants. Looked up from germline, CDR1 is SGDLS and CDR2 is YYNGEE. The CDR3 runs to 15 residues. With 4 bases removed from V and 0 bases from J, the gap between germline ends came to 13 bases. Generated by immunoSEQ multiplex PCR, the TCRdb table keeps only in-frame clones and is missing some. This sample has about 320,000 clones, with roughly 80% found just once. Treatment reported: some 19 received Ad26.COV2.S at low or high dose, single or two shots; a few received placebo; per-sample allocation not given. All samples were drawn on day 63, counting from the first vaccine or placebo injection.

Sequencing used peripheral blood, obtained in a trial of Ad26.COV2.S vaccine versus placebo. The chain has TRBV9 and TRBJ1-2; D possibly corresponds to TRBD1 (5 bases). This clonotype was sampled from a person aged 18 to 65 who received the Ad26.COV2.S COVID-19 vaccine or a placebo. The CDR3 reads CASSRSGRSNYGYTF. CDR3 sequence (DNA): TGTGCCAGCAGCCGATCGGGACGGTCTAACTATGGCTACACCTTC.